The 21 T cell receptor beta chains below come from one sample, sequenced in a study of shared clonotypes between healthy human individuals. The protocol was immunoSEQ multiplex PCR, while the TCRdb copy is restricted to in-frame clones and leaves out a portion. The sample lists some 1.5 million clones, around 97% occurring once. Specimen: naive CD4+ T cells sorted from blood. Subset noted: CD45RA+ positively selected. These receptors were obtained from a man younger than 40 in good health.

The chain recombines TRBV9 with TRBJ2-5; TRBD2 agrees at 9 bases. Trimming removed 0 bases from V and 1 base from J; junction bases left unmatched: 4. The CDR3 has 16 residues. CDR1 and CDR2 (germline): SGDLS, YYNGEE. Here the CDR3 reads CASSVGPTSGQETQYF. CDR3 coding DNA: TGTGCCAGCAGCGTAGGGCCGACTAGCGGCCAAGAGACCCAGTACTTC.

This clone came up once. J is TRBJ2-1 and V is TRBV5-1; 8 nucleotides line up with TRBD2. The V and J ends lost 4 bases and 6 bases, in that order; junction bases with no gene match: 6. The CDR3 spans 14 residues. Germline CDR1 SGHRS, CDR2 YFSETQ. Here the CDR3 reads CASSREGVPNEQFF. The CDR3 DNA follows: TGCGCCAGCAGCCGGGAGGGCGTTCCCAATGAGCAGTTCTTC.

The V and J genes are TRBV10-3 and TRBJ2-7; TRBD2 matches at 8 bases. With V trimmed by 0 bases and J by 9 bases, 10 bases remained unmatched. Germline CDR1 and CDR2: ENHRY and SYGVKD. The CDR3 sequence is 15 residues long. The CDR3 DNA reads TGTGCCATCAGTGAGTCGACGGCGGGAGGTTGGGGGCAGTACTTC. This codes for CAISESTAGGWGQYF.

The chain links TRBV7-9 to TRBJ1-3; maybe TRBD1 (5 bases). CDR3 length equals 15 residues. The V end was cut by 3 bases, the J end by 1 base, with 10 bases between. Germline loops: CDR1 SEHNR, CDR2 FQNEAQ (reference sequence). For the CDR3, the DNA is TGTGCCAGCAGCTTCGCAGGGTTTTCTGGAAACACCATATATTTT. Its protein is CASSFAGFSGNTIYF.

The gene calls are TRBV21-1 and TRBJ2-5; whether TRBD1, the table's D call, matches the DNA was not checked. TRBV21-1 is noted as a pseudogene. This CDR3 region has 16 residues. CDR3 region: CASGNSRTGTQETQYF. CDR3 nucleotide sequence: TGTGCCAGCGGGAATTCGAGGACAGGCACCCAAGAGACCCAGTACTTC.

CDR3 nucleotides: TGCGCCAGCAGTGAGGCGGAGGGCTACAATGAGCAGTTCTTC. Amino acid sequence: CASSEAEGYNEQFF. The chain recombines TRBV10-1 with TRBJ2-1; the D gene is possibly TRBD2 (6 bases). The length of the CDR3 is 14 residues. The V end lost 2 bases, the J end lost 3 bases, and 8 bases lay between the germline ends. The germline gives CDR1 WNHNN, CDR2 SYGVQD (reference sequence).

Details on this clone: Other DNA sequences of this sample code for an identical CDR3. V and J are TRBV5-1 and TRBJ1-5; D unresolved. The CDR3 is 15 amino acids. From germline, CDR1 is SGHRS and CDR2 YFSETQ. V was shortened by 0 bases and J by 0 bases, with 7 bases between the two germline ends. As DNA, the CDR3 is TGCGCCAGCAGCTTGGACGGGTATAGCAATCAGCCCCAGCATTTT. It yields the protein CASSLDGYSNQPQHF.

This sequence joins TRBV19 and TRBJ2-5; 9 nucleotides match TRBD2. After removal of 5 bases from V and 5 bases from J, the junction contained 18 bases not matched to a gene. The germline V gene has CDR1 LNHDA and CDR2 SQIVND (reference sequence). The CDR3 length is 18 residues. CDR3 DNA sequence: TGTGCCAGTAGTCCTTCGAACCTACGCGGGAGGGCCTTGGAGACCCAGTACTTC. This codes for CASSPSNLRGRALETQYF.

The rearrangement joins TRBV5-1 to TRBJ1-1; D gene uncertain. CDR3 size: 14 residues. Germline V gene data show CDR1 as SGHRS and CDR2 as YFSETQ. Trimming pared 4 bases from V and 0 bases from J, leaving 10 bases between. The CDR3 is CASSPTVMNTEAFF. DNA of the CDR3: TGCGCCAGCAGCCCAACAGTGATGAACACTGAAGCTTTCTTT.

A remark on this clone: One end of the junction fails to match germline, which may point to a read error. CDR3 residues: CNVAGVLGPQETQYF. The CDR3 DNA is TGCAACGTTGCTGGGGTCTTAGGCCCCCAAGAGACCCAGTACTTC. The rearrangement links TRBV29-1 to TRBJ2-5, with no clear D. Germline loops: CDR1 SQVTM, CDR2 ANQGSEA. The CDR3 runs to 15 residues.

This chain links TRBV9 with TRBJ1-5; 10 nucleotides align to TRBD1. V trimming: 3 bases; J trimming: 2 bases; junction bases outside the gene matches: 2. The CDR3 contains 15 residues. Germline CDR1 reads SGDLS; CDR2 reads YYNGEE. The CDR3 sequence is CASSAGTGGNQPQHF. The CDR3 coding sequence is TGTGCCAGCAGCGCCGGGACAGGGGGCAATCAGCCCCAGCATTTT.

The chain combines TRBV7-2 with TRBJ2-7; no definite D call. V lost 3 bases and J lost 7, with 16 bases in between. Germline V gene data show CDR1 as SGHTA and CDR2 as FQGNSA. The CDR3 runs to 14 residues. The CDR3 reads CASSFVTDPKEQYF. For the CDR3, the DNA is TGTGCCAGCAGCTTTGTCACGGATCCTAAAGAGCAGTACTTC.

The V and J genes are TRBV27 and TRBJ2-7, with D perhaps TRBD2 (5 bases). The germline V and J ends were trimmed by 5 bases and 3 bases, with 14 bases remaining between them. This CDR3 spans 14 amino acids. Germline CDR1 is MNHEY and CDR2 is SMNVEV (reference sequence). CDR3 in DNA: TGTGCCAGCAGTCCATCAAGGCGGGTCTACGAGCAGTACTTC. Its protein product is CASSPSRRVYEQYF.

The rearrangement uses TRBV5-4 and TRBJ1-4; TRBD1 is a possible D gene (5 bases). V gave up 1 base and J gave up 1 base, with 14 bases separating them. In germline, CDR1 is SGHNT, CDR2 YYREEE (reference sequence). This CDR3 region has 17 residues. CDR3 coding DNA: TGTGCCAGCAGCTTGTCAACGGGGGGGAAAACTAATGAAAAACTGTTTTTT. It encodes CASSLSTGGKTNEKLFF.

This clone was seen just once. The rearrangement links TRBV6-1 to TRBJ2-7; 8 bases fit TRBD1. Germline assignment: CDR1 MNHNS and CDR2 SASEGT. The CDR3 spans 15 residues. V was pared by 0 bases and J by 3 bases, with 4 bases of the junction left unmatched. As DNA, the CDR3 is TGTGCCAGCAGTGAAGCTTGGGGGACAGGCTACGAGCAGTACTTC. It specifies CASSEAWGTGYEQYF.

The V gene is TRBV5-1, the J gene TRBJ2-5; maybe TRBD2 (6 bases). The CDR3 is 14 residues long. Per germline, CDR1 SGHRS and CDR2 YFSETQ. Between the trimmed V and J ends, which lost 4 bases and 5 bases, there was a span of 15 bases. The chain's CDR3 is CASSPGGGTETQYF. Written as DNA, the CDR3 is TGCGCCAGCAGCCCCGGAGGAGGGACGGAGACCCAGTACTTC.

The genes are TRBV7-9 and TRBJ2-5, with D maybe TRBD2 (6 bases). V lost 2 bases, J lost 3 bases, and 22 bases lay in between. Germline CDR1 reads SEHNR; CDR2 reads FQNEAQ (reference sequence). The CDR3 is made up of 18 amino acids. The CDR3 reads CASSLPQSLALEKETQYF. In DNA form, the CDR3 reads TGTGCCAGCAGCTTACCGCAGTCACTAGCCTTGGAGAAAGAGACCCAGTACTTC. The entire variable domain, with the rest obtained from reference TRBV7-9 and TRBJ2-5, is as follows: DTGVSQNPRHKITKRGQNVTFRCDPISEHNRLYWYRQTLGQGPEFLTYFQNEAQLEKSRLLSDRFSAERPKGSFSTLEIQRTEQGDSAMYLCASSLPQSLALEKETQYFGPGTRLLVL.

The CDR3 protein is CASSLMVSGRPSGNTIYF. The DNA of the CDR3 is TGTGCCAGCAGCTTGATGGTATCGGGACGGCCCTCTGGAAACACCATATATTTT. The chain joins TRBV5-6 to TRBJ1-3; D perhaps matches TRBD1 (5 bases). V lost 1 base and J lost 0, with 17 bases in between. In germline, CDR1 is SGHDT, CDR2 YYEEEE. The CDR3 has 18 residues.

The chain has TRBV11-2 and TRBJ2-7, with 11 bases matching TRBD2. Germline CDR1 and CDR2: SGHAT and FQNNGV. CDR3 size: 17 residues. The trim removed 6 bases at V and 0 bases at J, leaving 10 bases unmatched. The CDR3 here is CASSHRGGTSGSYEQYF. The CDR3 DNA sequence: TGTGCCAGCAGTCACCGGGGAGGGACTAGCGGCTCCTACGAGCAGTACTTC.

V usage is TRBV19 and J usage is TRBJ2-7; 8 bases map to TRBD2. Per germline, CDR1 LNHDA and CDR2 SQIVND (reference sequence). The J segment lost 2 bases and the V segment lost 0 bases, leaving 3 bases of the junction unmatched. The CDR3 loop spans 15 amino acids. CDR3 nucleotide sequence: TGTGCCAGTAGTATAGAGGCGGGAGGCCCCTACGAGCAGTACTTC. This encodes CASSIEAGGPYEQYF.

The chain joins TRBV28 to TRBJ2-3; a possible D gene is TRBD2 (6 bases). The CDR3 has 12 amino acids. Germline V gene data show CDR1 as MDHEN and CDR2 as SYDVKM. Trimming removed 8 bases at V and 5 bases at J, with 11 bases between. The CDR3 loop is CASLKAGDTQYF. As DNA, the CDR3 is TGTGCCAGCCTAAAAGCGGGAGATACGCAGTATTTT.